A single sample gave rise to the 14 T cell receptor beta chains below, sequenced in a study of blood T cell repertoires in COVID-19. This table comes from immunoSEQ multiplex PCR, and its TCRdb copy is limited to in-frame clones, with some not included. The sample includes a few hundred thousand clones, about 86% of them seen just once. Sequencing was done on a sample of PBMCs or T cells enriched from blood (not recorded which). The receptors derive from a middle-aged man who had recovered from COVID-19.

The J gene is TRBJ2-7, the V gene TRBV27; TRBD1 agrees at 10 bases. The CDR3 length is 17 residues. Germline V CDR1 and CDR2: MNHEY, SMNVEV (reference sequence). V was clipped by 2 bases and J by 3 bases; unmatched bases: 10. The CDR3 region is CASSLALPGQGLYEQYF. CDR3 DNA sequence: TGTGCCAGCAGTTTAGCCCTACCGGGACAGGGGCTCTACGAGCAGTACTTC.

The CDR3 loop reads CASSQTSGGASYNEQFF. Here the CDR3 DNA reads TGCGCCAGCAGCCAGACTAGCGGGGGGGCTTCGTACAATGAGCAGTTCTTC. This chain uses TRBV5-1 with TRBJ2-1, with 14 bases that match TRBD2. This CDR3 comprises 17 residues. Germline trimming cut 4 bases from V and 4 bases from J; bases unmatched to any gene: 7. Per the germline V gene, CDR1 is SGHRS and CDR2 is YFSETQ. Drawing the rest from reference TRBV5-1 and TRBJ2-1, the complete variable domain is KAGVTQTPRYLIKTRGQQVTLSCSPISGHRSVSWYQQTPGQGLQFLFEYFSETQRNKGNFPGRFSGRQFSNSRSEMNVSTLELGDSALYLCASSQTSGGASYNEQFFGPGTRLTVL.

The J gene is TRBJ2-7, the V gene TRBV11-2; 8 nucleotides match TRBD2. V shed 5 bases, J shed 1 base, and the junction held 4 bases outside the gene matches. Germline CDR1 is SGHAT and CDR2 is FQNNGV. The CDR3 consists of 14 residues. CDR3 nucleotides: TGTGCCAGCAGCCGTAGCGGGAATTCCTACGAGCAGTACTTC. Protein: CASSRSGNSYEQYF.

The chain employs TRBV5-1 and TRBJ1-1; the D gene is possibly TRBD1 (5 bases). This CDR3 has 14 amino acids. Germline loops: CDR1 SGHRS, CDR2 YFSETQ. V dropped 6 bases and J dropped 0 bases, with 12 bases sitting between them. The CDR3 region has the DNA TGCGCCAGCACAAGGGCAGGGTTGAACACTGAAGCTTTCTTT. Protein: CASTRAGLNTEAFF.

The chain recombines TRBV28 with TRBJ2-3; D is unclear. Germline lookup yields CDR1 MDHEN and CDR2 SYDVKM. This CDR3 has 14 amino acids. The V and J ends lost 5 bases and 6 bases respectively, with 15 bases between them. The CDR3, as DNA: TGTGCCAGCAGTCCTCCTCGAGGCTTGGATACGCAGTATTTT. This gives the protein CASSPPRGLDTQYF.

This rearrangement joins TRBV5-6 to TRBJ1-3; the match to TRBD1 covers 10 bases. The CDR3 runs to 15 residues. V was clipped by 5 bases and J by 3 bases; unmatched bases: 5. Germline CDR1 SGHDT, CDR2 YYEEEE. In DNA, the CDR3 is TGTGCCAGCAGATCCGGGACAGGGGTTGGAAACACCATATATTTT. Translation: CASRSGTGVGNTIYF.

CDR3 amino acids: CASSQGGLGNTIYF. Here the CDR3 DNA reads TGTGCCAGCAGTCAGGGGGGACTTGGAAACACCATATATTTT. V is TRBV6-5 and J is TRBJ1-3; 7 nucleotides align to TRBD1. Trimming removed 5 bases from V and 3 bases from J; junction bases left unmatched: 4. The CDR3 loop spans 14 amino acids. Germline V CDR1 and CDR2: MNHEY, SVGAGI.

Only a few counts were recorded for this clone. The chain recombines TRBV27 with TRBJ1-4, with D maybe TRBD1 (6 bases). V gave up 7 bases and J gave up 10 bases, with 16 bases separating them. CDR3 length equals 13 residues. Per the germline V gene, CDR1 is MNHEY and CDR2 is SMNVEV (reference sequence). CDR3 protein: CASMSQGYGKLFF. The CDR3 DNA is TGTGCCAGCATGTCCCAGGGGTATGGAAAACTGTTTTTT. The entire variable domain, with the rest obtained from reference TRBV27 and TRBJ1-4, is as follows: EAQVTQNPRYLITVTGKKLTVTCSQNMNHEYMSWYRQDPGLGLRQIYYSMNVEVTDKGDVPEGYKVSRKEKRNFPLILESPSPNQTSLYFCASMSQGYGKLFFGSGTQLSVL.

The rearrangement joins TRBV24-1 to TRBJ1-5, with 8 bases matching TRBD1. This CDR3 contains 15 residues. Per germline, CDR1 KGHDR and CDR2 SFDVKD. V shed 5 bases and J 7 bases; nucleotides not matched to a gene: 9. The chain's CDR3 is CATSASTGASQPQHF. The CDR3 nucleotides are TGTGCCACCAGTGCGTCGACAGGGGCTTCCCAGCCCCAGCATTTT.

The chain carries TRBV30 and TRBJ1-3; TRBD1 is a possible D gene (6 bases). Trimming took off 2 bases at V and 0 bases at J, with 11 bases between the two ends. This CDR3 comprises 15 residues. CDR1 is GTSNPN and CDR2 is SVGIG in the germline V gene (reference sequence). The CDR3 is CAWSLGQSSGNTIYF. DNA for the CDR3: TGTGCCTGGAGTCTCGGACAGAGCTCTGGAAACACCATATATTTT.

This rearrangement joins TRBV7-2 to TRBJ1-6; D is ambiguous. The germline CDR1 and CDR2 sequences are SGHTA and FQGNSA. The CDR3 totals 13 residues. Trimming stripped 5 bases from V and 16 bases from J, with 18 bases between. The CDR3 nucleotides are TGTGCCAGCAGCCCTCCCGGGAGACGCACGCTCCACTTT. It specifies CASSPPGRRTLHF.

The chain couples TRBV10-3 to TRBJ2-7; D may be TRBD2 (6 bases). Trimming took 3 bases from V and 0 from J, leaving 6 bases between them. CDR1 is ENHRY and CDR2 is SYGVKD in the germline V gene. This CDR3 has 13 residues. CDR3 protein: CAISDGGSYEQYF. The CDR3 nucleotides are TGTGCCATCAGTGACGGGGGCTCCTACGAGCAGTACTTC.

This sequence joins TRBV11-3 and TRBJ2-3, with D possibly matching TRBD2 (5 bases). The V end lost 1 base, the J end lost 4 bases, and 12 bases lay between the germline ends. The CDR3 length is 15 residues. Germline V CDR1 and CDR2: SGHNT, YENEEA. CDR3 sequence (DNA): TGTGCCAGCAGCTTAGTAGTTAGCGATGCAGATACGCAGTATTTT. Translating gives CASSLVVSDADTQYF.

Written as DNA, the CDR3 is TGTGCCAGCAGGCCGGACAGGGGGTTTTCCGGGGAGCTGTTTTTT. It is translated as CASRPDRGFSGELFF. The chain recombines TRBV5-5 with TRBJ2-2; 10 bases line up with TRBD1. CDR3 length equals 15 residues. Germline CDR1 is SGHKS and CDR2 is YYEKEE (reference sequence). V gave up 5 bases and J gave up 6 bases; unmatched junction bases: 7.